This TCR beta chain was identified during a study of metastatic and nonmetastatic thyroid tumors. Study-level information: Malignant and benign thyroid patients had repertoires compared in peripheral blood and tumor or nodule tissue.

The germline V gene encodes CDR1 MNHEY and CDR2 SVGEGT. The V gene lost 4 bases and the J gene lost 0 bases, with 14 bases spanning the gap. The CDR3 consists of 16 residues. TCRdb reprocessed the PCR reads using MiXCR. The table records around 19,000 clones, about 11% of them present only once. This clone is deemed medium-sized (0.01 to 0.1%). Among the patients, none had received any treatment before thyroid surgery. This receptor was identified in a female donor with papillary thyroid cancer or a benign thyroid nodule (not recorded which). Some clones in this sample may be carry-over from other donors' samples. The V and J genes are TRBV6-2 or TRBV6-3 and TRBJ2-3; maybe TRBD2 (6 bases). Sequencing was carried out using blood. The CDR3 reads CASSWRTGLSTDTQYF. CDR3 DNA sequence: TGTGCCAGCAGTTGGAGAACGGGACTCAGCACAGATACGCAGTATTTT.